These T cell receptor beta chains were read from a single sample in a study of blood T cell repertoires in COVID-19. Sequencing was performed with immunoSEQ multiplex PCR; in TCRdb, only in-frame clones are kept and a portion is missing. The sample has about 150,000 clones, 87% seen once. Sample: peripheral blood. Source of these receptors: a woman aged 55-70 years with active or convalescent COVID-19. Each CDR3 is given with its conserved first and last residue. The order of the fields is clone size, J gene, V gene, D gene, CDR3 protein, CDR3 DNA. The D gene is left open where the match is weak. Clone size is stated in some rows and not others, as once, few, many or a class when expanded.

clone_size: NA
j_call: TRBJ2-3
v_call: TRBV5-1
d_call: TRBD1
cdr3_aa: CASRQGAKTDTQYF
cdr3_nt: TGCGCCAGCAGGCAGGGGGCGAAGACAGATACGCAGTATTTT

clone_size: once
j_call: TRBJ2-5
v_call: TRBV5-1
d_call: TRBD1
cdr3_aa: CASSPDRGLVETQYF
cdr3_nt: TGCGCCAGCAGCCCAGACAGGGGGCTGGTAGAGACCCAGTACTTC

clone_size: NA
j_call: TRBJ1-2
v_call: TRBV10-3
d_call: NA
cdr3_aa: CAISDRGDYGYTF
cdr3_nt: TGTGCCATCAGTGACAGGGGTGACTATGGCTACACCTTC

clone_size: NA
j_call: TRBJ1-2
v_call: TRBV4-1
d_call: NA
cdr3_aa: CASSQGGAVRNYGYTF
cdr3_nt: TGCGCCAGCAGCCAAGGGGGAGCTGTTAGAAACTATGGCTACACCTTC

clone_size: NA
j_call: TRBJ2-7
v_call: TRBV4-1
d_call: NA
cdr3_aa: CASSQASSYEQYF
cdr3_nt: TGCGCCAGCAGCCAAGCGTCCTCCTACGAGCAGTACTTC

clone_size: NA
j_call: TRBJ2-5
v_call: TRBV10-3
d_call: NA
cdr3_aa: CAISAPTAGQETQYF
cdr3_nt: TGTGCCATCAGTGCTCCGACAGCGGGCCAAGAGACCCAGTACTTC

clone_size: NA
j_call: TRBJ1-2
v_call: TRBV6-1
d_call: NA
cdr3_aa: CASREAIADYGYTF
cdr3_nt: TGTGCCAGCAGGGAAGCAATAGCAGACTATGGCTACACCTTC

clone_size: NA
j_call: TRBJ2-4
v_call: TRBV9
d_call: NA
cdr3_aa: CASSVSIGLGENIQYF
cdr3_nt: TGTGCCAGCAGCGTAAGCATTGGACTGGGAGAAAACATTCAGTACTTC

clone_size: NA
j_call: TRBJ2-1
v_call: TRBV19
d_call: NA
cdr3_aa: CASSYSGAGPYNEQFF
cdr3_nt: TGTGCCAGTAGTTATAGCGGTGCGGGCCCCTACAATGAGCAGTTCTTC

clone_size: NA
j_call: TRBJ1-3
v_call: TRBV19
d_call: NA
cdr3_aa: CASSKGAKGNTIYF
cdr3_nt: TGTGCCAGTAGTAAAGGGGCTAAAGGAAACACCATATATTTT

clone_size: few
j_call: TRBJ1-1
v_call: TRBV10-3
d_call: NA
cdr3_aa: CAISEMRASDTEAFF
cdr3_nt: TGTGCCATCAGTGAGATGAGGGCTTCGGACACTGAAGCTTTCTTT

clone_size: NA
j_call: TRBJ1-1
v_call: TRBV7-2
d_call: NA
cdr3_aa: CASSPQGNTEAFF
cdr3_nt: TGTGCCAGCAGCCCACAGGGGAACACTGAAGCTTTCTTT

clone_size: NA
j_call: TRBJ1-1
v_call: TRBV6-5
d_call: NA
cdr3_aa: CASPGGVRTFF
cdr3_nt: TGTGCCAGCCCTGGAGGGGTGAGAACTTTCTTT

clone_size: NA
j_call: TRBJ1-1
v_call: TRBV10-3
d_call: TRBD1
cdr3_aa: CAISEQGENTEAFF
cdr3_nt: TGTGCCATCAGTGAGCAGGGGGAGAACACTGAAGCTTTCTTT

clone_size: NA
j_call: TRBJ2-7
v_call: TRBV4-1
d_call: NA
cdr3_aa: CASSQDAGQRLYEQYF
cdr3_nt: TGCGCCAGCAGCCAAGATGCGGGTCAACGGTTGTACGAGCAGTACTTC

clone_size: NA
j_call: TRBJ2-3
v_call: TRBV11-2
d_call: NA
cdr3_aa: CASSPGTTGRMESQYF
cdr3_nt: TGTGCCAGCAGCCCGGGCACCACGGGAAGGATGGAATCGCAGTATTTT

clone_size: NA
j_call: TRBJ1-1
v_call: TRBV6-6
d_call: NA
cdr3_aa: CASSYSGQIFEAFF
cdr3_nt: TGTGCCAGCAGTTACTCGGGGCAGATCTTTGAAGCTTTCTTT

clone_size: NA
j_call: TRBJ2-1
v_call: TRBV3-1/TRBV3-2
d_call: TRBD1
cdr3_aa: CASDGTGVYNEQFF
cdr3_nt: TGTGCCAGCGACGGGACAGGGGTCTACAATGAGCAGTTCTTC

clone_size: NA
j_call: TRBJ2-1
v_call: TRBV10-3
d_call: NA
cdr3_aa: CAISGTGEYNEQFF
cdr3_nt: TGTGCCATCAGTGGTACAGGAGAGTACAATGAGCAGTTCTTC

clone_size: NA
j_call: TRBJ1-1
v_call: TRBV27
d_call: NA
cdr3_aa: CASRRTANTEAFF
cdr3_nt: TGTGCCAGCAGACGGACAGCCAACACTGAAGCTTTCTTT

clone_size: NA
j_call: TRBJ2-1
v_call: TRBV6-2/TRBV6-3
d_call: NA
cdr3_aa: CASSSRDQQPNEQFF
cdr3_nt: TGTGCCAGCAGTTCGCGGGACCAACAACCCAATGAGCAGTTCTTC

clone_size: NA
j_call: TRBJ1-1
v_call: TRBV20-1
d_call: NA
cdr3_aa: CSAGGGTEAFF
cdr3_nt: TGCAGTGCGGGAGGGGGCACTGAAGCTTTCTTT

clone_size: NA
j_call: TRBJ2-5
v_call: TRBV11-2
d_call: NA
cdr3_aa: CASSSRGQETQYF
cdr3_nt: TGTGCCAGCAGCTCTAGGGGACAAGAGACCCAGTACTTC

clone_size: NA
j_call: TRBJ1-1
v_call: TRBV28
d_call: NA
cdr3_aa: CASTEGGGRGRTEAFF
cdr3_nt: TGTGCCAGCACTGAGGGCGGGGGGAGAGGAAGGACTGAAGCTTTCTTT

clone_size: NA
j_call: TRBJ2-7
v_call: TRBV10-3
d_call: TRBD1
cdr3_aa: CAISDTGQGIYEQYF
cdr3_nt: TGTGCCATCAGTGACACAGGACAGGGGATTTACGAGCAGTACTTC

clone_size: few
j_call: TRBJ1-2
v_call: TRBV7-2
d_call: NA
cdr3_aa: CASSSPFPGTKNGYTF
cdr3_nt: TGTGCCAGCAGCTCCCCCTTTCCAGGGACAAAGAATGGCTACACCTTC

clone_size: NA
j_call: TRBJ2-7
v_call: TRBV19
d_call: NA
cdr3_aa: CASSKLRQGTYEQYF
cdr3_nt: TGTGCCAGTAGTAAGCTTAGGCAGGGCACCTACGAGCAGTACTTC

clone_size: NA
j_call: TRBJ1-5
v_call: TRBV6-5
d_call: TRBD1
cdr3_aa: CASSYSGTGEKPQHF
cdr3_nt: TGTGCCAGCAGTTACTCGGGGACAGGGGAGAAGCCCCAGCATTTT

clone_size: once
j_call: TRBJ2-7
v_call: TRBV20-1
d_call: TRBD1
cdr3_aa: CSASSRQGSYEQYF
cdr3_nt: TGCAGTGCTAGTAGCAGACAGGGCTCCTACGAGCAGTACTTC

clone_size: NA
j_call: TRBJ1-2
v_call: TRBV27
d_call: NA
cdr3_aa: CASSYYPLEASKYGYTF
cdr3_nt: TGTGCCAGCAGTTACTACCCACTCGAGGCCTCGAAATATGGCTACACCTTC

clone_size: NA
j_call: TRBJ1-1
v_call: TRBV6-5
d_call: TRBD1
cdr3_aa: CASSKRQGRAEAFF
cdr3_nt: TGTGCCAGCAGTAAGAGACAGGGAAGGGCTGAAGCTTTCTTT

clone_size: NA
j_call: TRBJ1-6
v_call: TRBV7-2
d_call: NA
cdr3_aa: CASKQNYNSPLHF
cdr3_nt: TGTGCCAGCAAACAGAACTATAATTCACCCCTCCACTTT

clone_size: NA
j_call: TRBJ1-1
v_call: TRBV5-6
d_call: TRBD1
cdr3_aa: CASSVQGVRTEAFF
cdr3_nt: TGTGCCAGCAGCGTTCAGGGGGTTAGAACTGAAGCTTTCTTT

clone_size: NA
j_call: TRBJ1-5
v_call: TRBV12-1
d_call: NA
cdr3_aa: CASSHNPRDRAPPQPQHF
cdr3_nt: TGTGCCAGCAGCCACAACCCGCGAGACAGGGCCCCTCCTCAGCCCCAGCATTTT

clone_size: NA
j_call: TRBJ1-5
v_call: TRBV3-1/TRBV3-2
d_call: TRBD1
cdr3_aa: CASSPSGGMANQPQHF
cdr3_nt: TGTGCCAGCAGCCCTTCAGGGGGCATGGCCAATCAGCCCCAGCATTTT

clone_size: NA
j_call: TRBJ1-2
v_call: TRBV9
d_call: NA
cdr3_aa: CASSVGGSANYGYTF
cdr3_nt: TGTGCCAGCAGCGTAGGGGGCTCCGCTAACTATGGCTACACCTTC

clone_size: NA
j_call: TRBJ1-1
v_call: TRBV7-9
d_call: NA
cdr3_aa: CASSLTPRQVENTEAFF
cdr3_nt: TGTGCCAGCAGCTTAACCCCCCGGCAGGTTGAGAACACTGAAGCTTTCTTT

clone_size: NA
j_call: TRBJ2-2
v_call: TRBV19
d_call: TRBD1
cdr3_aa: CASQTGWGQGVFGELFF
cdr3_nt: TGTGCCAGTCAAACCGGGTGGGGACAGGGGGTTTTCGGGGAGCTGTTTTTT

clone_size: NA
j_call: TRBJ1-6
v_call: TRBV6-4
d_call: NA
cdr3_aa: CASSEAPGSPLHF
cdr3_nt: TGTGCCAGCAGCGAGGCTCCCGGTTCACCCCTCCACTTT

clone_size: NA
j_call: TRBJ2-3
v_call: TRBV7-2
d_call: TRBD2
cdr3_aa: CASSSGLAGGSLGSDTQYF
cdr3_nt: TGTGCCAGCAGTTCGGGACTAGCGGGTGGGTCCCTAGGGTCAGATACGCAGTATTTT

clone_size: NA
j_call: TRBJ2-2
v_call: TRBV11-1
d_call: NA
cdr3_aa: CASSQRPEENTGELFF
cdr3_nt: TGTGCCAGCAGCCAGCGCCCGGAAGAGAACACCGGGGAGCTGTTTTTT

clone_size: NA
j_call: TRBJ1-1
v_call: TRBV18
d_call: TRBD1
cdr3_aa: CASSPTGENTEAFF
cdr3_nt: TGTGCCAGCTCACCTACAGGGGAGAACACTGAAGCTTTCTTT

clone_size: NA
j_call: TRBJ2-7
v_call: TRBV20-1
d_call: NA
cdr3_aa: CSASQRSRTYEQYF
cdr3_nt: TGCAGTGCTAGTCAAAGGTCCAGGACCTACGAGCAGTACTTC

clone_size: NA
j_call: TRBJ2-1
v_call: TRBV3-1/TRBV3-2
d_call: NA
cdr3_aa: CASSQEFGLHEQFF
cdr3_nt: TGTGCCAGCAGCCAAGAATTCGGACTCCATGAGCAGTTCTTC

clone_size: NA
j_call: TRBJ1-4
v_call: TRBV2
d_call: NA
cdr3_aa: CASRTVGVSNEKLFF
cdr3_nt: TGTGCCAGCAGGACGGTCGGGGTGTCTAATGAAAAACTGTTTTTT

clone_size: NA
j_call: TRBJ2-6
v_call: TRBV7-2
d_call: NA
cdr3_aa: CAAGGTRQSGANVLTF
cdr3_nt: TGTGCCGCTGGTGGGACACGTCAGTCTGGGGCCAACGTCCTGACTTTC

clone_size: NA
j_call: TRBJ2-6
v_call: TRBV9
d_call: NA
cdr3_aa: CASSVSGSPANVLTF
cdr3_nt: TGTGCCAGCAGCGTAAGCGGGTCCCCGGCCAACGTCCTGACTTTC

clone_size: NA
j_call: TRBJ1-1
v_call: TRBV10-3
d_call: NA
cdr3_aa: CAIGGPRYAEAFF
cdr3_nt: TGTGCCATCGGCGGCCCGAGGTACGCTGAAGCTTTCTTT

clone_size: NA
j_call: TRBJ2-1
v_call: TRBV19
d_call: TRBD2
cdr3_aa: CASSITSGGVYNEQFF
cdr3_nt: TGTGCCAGTAGTATAACTAGCGGGGGGGTGTACAATGAGCAGTTCTTC

clone_size: NA
j_call: TRBJ2-3
v_call: TRBV20-1
d_call: NA
cdr3_aa: CSAERTPQYF
cdr3_nt: TGCAGTGCTGAACGGACTCCGCAGTATTTT

clone_size: few
j_call: TRBJ2-2
v_call: TRBV5-1
d_call: NA
cdr3_aa: CASRLQGGHTGELFF
cdr3_nt: TGCGCCAGCCGGTTACAGGGAGGGCACACCGGGGAGCTGTTTTTT

clone_size: NA
j_call: TRBJ1-3
v_call: TRBV5-1
d_call: TRBD1
cdr3_aa: CASSRDGQGASGNTIYF
cdr3_nt: TGCGCCAGCAGCAGAGACGGTCAGGGGGCTTCTGGAAACACCATATATTTT

clone_size: few
j_call: TRBJ2-7
v_call: TRBV15
d_call: TRBD1
cdr3_aa: CATSTNDRDEQYF
cdr3_nt: TGTGCCACCAGCACCAACGACAGGGACGAGCAGTACTTC